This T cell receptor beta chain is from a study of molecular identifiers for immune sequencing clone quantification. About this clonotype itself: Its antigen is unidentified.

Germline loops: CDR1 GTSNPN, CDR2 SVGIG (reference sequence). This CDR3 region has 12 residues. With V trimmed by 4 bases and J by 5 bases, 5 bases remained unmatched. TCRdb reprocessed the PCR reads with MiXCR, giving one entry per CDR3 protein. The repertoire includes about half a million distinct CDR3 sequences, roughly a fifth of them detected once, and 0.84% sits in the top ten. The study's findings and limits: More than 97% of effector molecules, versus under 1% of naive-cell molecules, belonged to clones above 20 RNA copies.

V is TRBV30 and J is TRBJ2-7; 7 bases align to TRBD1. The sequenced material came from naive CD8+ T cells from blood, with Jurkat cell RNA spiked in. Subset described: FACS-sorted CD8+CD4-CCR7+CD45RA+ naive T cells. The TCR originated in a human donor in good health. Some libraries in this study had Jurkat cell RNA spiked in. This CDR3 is CAWTGGSNEQYF. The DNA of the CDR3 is TGTGCCTGGACAGGGGGTAGCAACGAGCAGTACTTC.